The 15 T cell receptor beta chains given below trace back to one sample, sequenced in a study of blood T cell repertoires in COVID-19. The method was immunoSEQ multiplex PCR; TCRdb's version includes in-frame clones alone and lacks a portion of them. The profile shows approximately 68,000 clones, about 81% of them singletons. The sequencing input was peripheral blood. These receptors were collected from a human donor in a cohort sampled during active COVID-19.

The chain carries TRBV27 and TRBJ2-7; weak D call: TRBD1 (6 bases). The CDR3 sequence is 13 residues long. With 6 bases removed from V and 4 bases from J, the gap between germline ends came to 13 bases. Germline values: CDR1 MNHEY, CDR2 SMNVEV (reference sequence). The CDR3 spells CASRDSHLYEQYF. DNA of the CDR3: TGTGCCAGCAGGGACAGCCACCTTTACGAGCAGTACTTC.

The sample holds one count of this clone. The V gene is TRBV6-1, the J gene TRBJ2-3; D possibly corresponds to TRBD1 (5 bases). The CDR3 spans 15 residues. CDR1 is MNHNS, CDR2 SASEGT, per germline. V was cut by 3 bases and J by 3 bases, with 13 bases left in between. The CDR3 nucleotides read TGTGCCAGCAGTGACAGGGTACGTGGGACAGATACGCAGTATTTT. It encodes CASSDRVRGTDTQYF.

This sequence joins TRBV9 and TRBJ2-3; 9 bases are a match to TRBD2. Germline CDR1 SGDLS, CDR2 YYNGEE. J was trimmed by 3 bases and V by 5 bases; bases with no gene match: 7. The CDR3 covers 15 residues. The CDR3 sequence is CASRRAGGETDTQYF. In nucleotides, the CDR3 is TGTGCCAGCAGACGGGCGGGAGGGGAGACAGATACGCAGTATTTT.

The V and J genes are TRBV28 and TRBJ2-7; 10 bases are shared with TRBD1. Germline lookup yields CDR1 MDHEN and CDR2 SYDVKM. The V gene end was trimmed by 5 bases and the J gene end by 6 bases; junction bases not matched to a gene: 10. The CDR3 runs to 15 residues. The CDR3 loop is CASSLPGQGSGEQYF. The DNA for the CDR3 is TGTGCCAGCAGTCTACCGGGACAGGGGTCGGGCGAGCAGTACTTC.

The V gene is TRBV5-1, the J gene TRBJ2-1, with D maybe TRBD2 (6 bases). V dropped 4 bases and J dropped 10 bases, with 12 bases sitting between them. The germline V gene has CDR1 SGHRS and CDR2 YFSETQ. The CDR3 is 12 residues long. The CDR3 region is CASSELAGEQFF. The CDR3 nucleotides read TGCGCCAGCAGCGAGCTGGCGGGGGAGCAGTTCTTC. Variable domain in full (rest from reference TRBV5-1 and TRBJ2-1): KAGVTQTPRYLIKTRGQQVTLSCSPISGHRSVSWYQQTPGQGLQFLFEYFSETQRNKGNFPGRFSGRQFSNSRSEMNVSTLELGDSALYLCASSELAGEQFFGPGTRLTVL.

The chain recombines TRBV3-1 (or the pseudogene TRBV3-2) with TRBJ2-5; the D gene is possibly TRBD2 (5 bases). Trimming left V 4 bases short and J 5 bases short, with 11 bases between. Looked up from germline, CDR1 is LGHDT and CDR2 is YNNKEL (reference sequence). The CDR3 spans 13 residues. Written as DNA, the CDR3 is TGTGCCAGCAGCCTCGGACTTTGGGAGACCCAGTACTTC. Translating it yields CASSLGLWETQYF.

This chain joins TRBV9 and TRBJ2-1; 8 nucleotides align to TRBD2. V trimming: 3 bases; J trimming: 8 bases; junction bases outside the gene matches: 10. The CDR3 is 15 residues long. CDR1 and CDR2 (germline): SGDLS, YYNGEE. CDR3 in amino acids: CASSERLAFEDEQFF. In DNA, the CDR3 is TGTGCCAGCAGCGAACGACTAGCGTTTGAGGATGAGCAGTTCTTC.

J is TRBJ2-1 and V is TRBV7-9; D is perhaps TRBD2 (6 bases). The germline V and J ends were trimmed by 5 bases and 2 bases, with 16 bases remaining between them. From germline, CDR1 is SEHNR and CDR2 FQNEAQ (reference sequence). The CDR3 spans 16 residues. CDR3 loop: CASSGGLTSTYNEQFF. The CDR3, as DNA: TGTGCCAGCAGCGGAGGACTAACCTCCACCTACAATGAGCAGTTCTTC.

This clone appeared once. The chain employs TRBV6-1 and TRBJ1-1, with 7 bases matching TRBD1. The germline V gene has CDR1 MNHNS and CDR2 SASEGT. With V trimmed by 5 bases and J by 0 bases, 12 bases remained unmatched. This CDR3 is built from 17 residues. The CDR3 coding sequence is TGTGCCAGCAGTAAAGGCCCACAGGGGATTTTGAACACTGAAGCTTTCTTT. It specifies CASSKGPQGILNTEAFF.

As concerns this clone: The sample contains more than one DNA sequence encoding this CDR3. The gene calls are TRBV18 and TRBJ2-5; D remains ambiguous. CDR1 is KGHSH, CDR2 LQKENI, per germline. Trimming removed 2 bases from V and 4 bases from J, with 5 bases in between. This CDR3 comprises 12 residues. DNA for the CDR3: TGTGCCAGCTCACCAGCCGGAGAGACCCAGTACTTC. Translated: CASSPAGETQYF.

The rearrangement joins TRBV5-1 to TRBJ2-1, with D perhaps TRBD2 (7 bases). With 7 bases removed from V and 7 bases from J, the gap between germline ends came to 18 bases. Germline CDR1 SGHRS, CDR2 YFSETQ. The CDR3 extends over 14 amino acids. In nucleotides, the CDR3 is TGCGCCAGCTCCGGGAGGACAGATATGAATGAGCAGTTCTTC. Translating gives CASSGRTDMNEQFF.

V gene TRBV28 combines with J gene TRBJ2-7; TRBD2 matches at 9 bases. This CDR3 region has 17 residues. V gave up 7 bases and J gave up 1 base; unmatched junction bases: 14. The V gene's germline CDR1 is MDHEN and CDR2 SYDVKM. The CDR3 bases are TGTGCCAGCAACATAGCGGGAGTGGGGGGTGTATCCTACGAGCAGTACTTC. It is translated as CASNIAGVGGVSYEQYF.

This clone was found once. V gene TRBV4-1 combines with J gene TRBJ1-1; D is undetermined. Trimming removed 4 bases from V and 1 base from J, with 19 bases in between. The CDR3 covers 17 residues. Germline V gives CDR1 MGHRA, CDR2 YSYEKL. CDR3 nucleotides: TGCGCCAGCAGCCCCGGGATGGCCCGGAGGGCGAACACTGAAGCTTTCTTT. It is translated as CASSPGMARRANTEAFF.

The chain carries TRBV7-9 and TRBJ2-7, with 10 bases identical to TRBD1. CDR3 size: 17 residues. After removal of 2 bases from V and 0 bases from J, the junction contained 7 bases not matched to a gene. Germline V gene lookup returns CDR1 SEHNR and CDR2 FQNEAQ (reference sequence). The DNA of the CDR3 is TGTGCCAGCAGCTTAAGGACAGGGGGTAAAAGCTCCTACGAGCAGTACTTC. Amino acids: CASSLRTGGKSSYEQYF.

The rearrangement joins TRBV11-1 to TRBJ2-7; no clear D gene. This CDR3 has 14 amino acids. Germline CDR1 and CDR2: SGHAT and FQDESV (reference sequence). V dropped 0 bases and J dropped 2 bases, with 8 bases sitting between them. The CDR3 nucleotides are TGTGCCAGCAGCTTAGCCCCCTATACCTACGAGCAGTACTTC. Amino acid sequence: CASSLAPYTYEQYF. The whole variable domain, remainder taken from reference TRBV11-1 and TRBJ2-7, is EAEVAQSPRYKITEKSQAVAFWCDPISGHATLYWYRQILGQGPELLVQFQDESVVDDSQLPKDRFSAERLKGVDSTLKIQPAELGDSAMYLCASSLAPYTYEQYFGPGTRLTVT.